The 27 T cell receptor beta chains given below trace back to one sample, sequenced in a study of blood T cell repertoires in COVID-19. This table comes from immunoSEQ multiplex PCR, and its TCRdb copy is limited to in-frame clones, with some not included. The data hold hundreds of thousands of clones, with roughly nine tenths observed a single time. What was sequenced was PBMCs or T cells enriched from blood (not recorded which). The receptor set was obtained from a man between 60 and 75 years old who had recovered from COVID-19.

The chain couples TRBV19 to TRBJ1-6, with D unclear. Trimming stripped 1 base from V and 7 bases from J, with 11 bases between. Germline V gene sequence: CDR1 LNHDA, CDR2 SQIVND (reference sequence). This CDR3 has 15 amino acids. CDR3 sequence reads: CASSIGKDWNSPLHF. CDR3 coding DNA: TGTGCCAGTAGTATAGGAAAGGACTGGAATTCACCCCTCCACTTT.

The chain has TRBV7-2 and TRBJ2-1; TRBD2 matches 8 bases. V trimming: 4 bases; J trimming: 10 bases; junction bases outside the gene matches: 9. The CDR3 sequence is 14 residues long. Germline V lookup: CDR1 SGHTA, CDR2 FQGNSA. The CDR3 nucleotides read TGTGCCAGCAGCTCGAGCGGGGGCTGGAGAGAGCAGTTCTTC. It specifies CASSSSGGWREQFF. The whole variable domain, filled in from reference TRBV7-2 and TRBJ2-1, reads GAGVSQSPSNKVTEKGKDVELRCDPISGHTALYWYRQSLGQGLEFLIYFQGNSAPDKSGLPSDRFSAERTGGSVSTLTIQRTQQEDSAVYLCASSSSGGWREQFFGPGTRLTVL.

This chain connects TRBV28 to TRBJ2-7, with TRBD2 as a possible D gene (6 bases). The CDR3 length is 12 residues. CDR1 is MDHEN and CDR2 is SYDVKM in the germline V gene. CDR3 DNA sequence: TGTAGCTCAAGCGGGTTATATTACGAGCAGTACTTC. Translated, it gives CSSSGLYYEQYF. The full variable domain, with the rest looked up from reference TRBV28 and TRBJ2-7, is DVKVTQSSRYLVKRTGEKVFLECVQDMDHENMFWYRQDPGLGLRLIYFSYDVKMKEKGDIPEGYSVSREKKERFSLILESASTNQTSMYLCSSSGLYYEQYFGPGTRLTVT.

The rearrangement joins TRBV5-1 to TRBJ1-1; TRBD1 matches at 7 bases. The V segment lost 4 bases and the J segment 8 bases; nucleotides outside the gene matches: 8. CDR1 is SGHRS, CDR2 YFSETQ, per germline. The CDR3 has 13 residues. The CDR3 DNA follows: TGCGCCAGCAGCCAACAGGGGTCTAACGAAGCTTTCTTT. Translation gives CASSQQGSNEAFF.

The chain is built from TRBV6-5 and TRBJ1-2, with 7 bases that match TRBD1. The V segment lost 0 bases and the J segment 4 bases; nucleotides outside the gene matches: 2. The CDR3 is 14 residues long. Germline CDR1 reads MNHEY; CDR2 reads SVGAGI. For the CDR3, the DNA is TGTGCCAGCAGTTACTCGGGGGACAGCTATGGCTACACCTTC. Residues: CASSYSGDSYGYTF.

V gene TRBV19 combines with J gene TRBJ2-7; 12 bases match TRBD2. Germline V lookup: CDR1 LNHDA, CDR2 SQIVND (reference sequence). This CDR3 contains 16 residues. The V gene end was trimmed by 5 bases and the J gene end by 6 bases; junction bases not matched to a gene: 11. The CDR3 DNA is TGTGCCAGTAGTCCCCCCGCTAGCGGGAGGGATTTCGAGCAGTACTTC. Protein product: CASSPPASGRDFEQYF.

This chain links TRBV19 with TRBJ1-5; D possibly corresponds to TRBD1 (5 bases). Looked up from germline, CDR1 is LNHDA and CDR2 is SQIVND (reference sequence). The length of the CDR3 is 14 residues. The V end was cut by 10 bases, the J end by 7 bases, with 20 bases between. The CDR3 is CATSTGLRSQPQHF. The CDR3 DNA is TGTGCCACATCAACAGGTTTGAGAAGCCAGCCCCAGCATTTT.

The chain recombines TRBV18 with TRBJ2-1; D is perhaps TRBD1 (6 bases). The CDR3 is 14 residues long. The germline V gene has CDR1 KGHSH and CDR2 LQKENI. V dropped 4 bases and J dropped 7 bases, with 14 bases sitting between them. The CDR3 loop is CASSLSTGNNEQFF. The CDR3 DNA follows: TGTGCCAGCTCACTTTCAACAGGGAATAATGAGCAGTTCTTC.

This clone was seen only a few times. The gene calls are TRBV24-1 and TRBJ2-1, with TRBD1 matching 7 bases. V trimming: 2 bases; J trimming: 1 base; junction bases outside the gene matches: 4. CDR1 and CDR2 (germline): KGHDR, SFDVKD. The CDR3 has 16 residues. The CDR3 DNA reads TGTGCCACCAGTGATTCGTACAGGGGATCCTACAATGAGCAGTTCTTC. Translation: CATSDSYRGSYNEQFF.

The V call is TRBV18, the J call TRBJ2-1; D is possibly TRBD2 (6 bases). The germline CDR1 and CDR2 sequences are KGHSH and LQKENI. The CDR3 is 14 amino acids. Trimming shortened V by 5 bases and J by 2 bases, and 10 bases separated the two germline ends. In DNA, the CDR3 is TGTGCCAGCTCAGCCTCGGGGGCCTACAATGAGCAGTTCTTC. Protein sequence: CASSASGAYNEQFF.

The rearrangement joins TRBV29-1 to TRBJ2-3; 10 nucleotides agree with TRBD2. V shed 4 bases and J 1 base; nucleotides not matched to a gene: 8. The germline V gene encodes CDR1 SQVTM and CDR2 ANQGSEA. This CDR3 region has 16 residues. CDR3 loop: CSVVAGGFTGTDTQYF. The DNA for the CDR3 is TGCAGCGTTGTAGCGGGAGGATTTACCGGCACAGATACGCAGTATTTT.

The chain couples TRBV4-1 to TRBJ1-3, with D unclear. Trimming removed 0 bases from V and 0 bases from J, with 9 bases in between. The CDR3 runs to 16 residues. The germline gives CDR1 MGHRA, CDR2 YSYEKL. CDR3 amino acids: CASSQDPGRSGNTIYF. The CDR3 nucleotides read TGCGCCAGCAGCCAAGATCCTGGCCGCTCTGGAAACACCATATATTTT.

The chain is built from TRBV19 and TRBJ2-1; 10 bases align to TRBD1. V trimming: 9 bases; J trimming: 1 base; junction bases outside the gene matches: 6. The CDR3 runs 15 residues. The germline V gene encodes CDR1 LNHDA and CDR2 SQIVND (reference sequence). The CDR3 DNA reads TGTGCCAGCCGGGACAGGGGCCCATCCTACAATGAGCAGTTCTTC. This codes for CASRDRGPSYNEQFF.

As regards this clone: Relative to the germline gene, one junction end is altered; a read error may explain this. The chain uses TRBV7-3 and TRBJ2-3, with a tentative D call TRBD1 (6 bases). This CDR3 is built from 16 residues. CDR1 is SGHTA and CDR2 is FQGTGA in the germline V gene. The CDR3 is CASSLTRAGATDTQYF. In DNA form, the CDR3 reads TGTGCCAGCAGCCTAACCCGTGCAGGGGCCACAGATACGCAGTATTTT.

V usage is TRBV19 and J usage is TRBJ1-1; D might be TRBD1 (5 bases). Trimming cost V 1 base and J 1 base, with 13 bases left between them. This CDR3 contains 16 residues. Germline loops: CDR1 LNHDA, CDR2 SQIVND (reference sequence). The CDR3 coding sequence is TGTGCCAGTAGTATAGGGTTTGGGGCAGGGAACACTGAAGCTTTCTTT. Its protein is CASSIGFGAGNTEAFF.

This rearrangement joins TRBV5-1 to TRBJ1-3; no firm D call. The CDR3 spans 17 residues. Trimming took off 4 bases at V and 0 bases at J, with 17 bases between the two ends. Germline CDR1 reads SGHRS; CDR2 reads YFSETQ. The CDR3 region is CASSPVVGPSSGNTIYF. CDR3 nucleotides: TGCGCCAGCAGCCCGGTGGTGGGCCCGAGCTCTGGAAACACCATATATTTT.

The chain has TRBV5-1 and TRBJ1-1; 8 bases align to TRBD1. The CDR3 is made up of 13 amino acids. Germline V gene sequence: CDR1 SGHRS, CDR2 YFSETQ. The J segment lost 6 bases and the V segment lost 3 bases, leaving 4 bases of the junction unmatched. CDR3 sequence (DNA): TGCGCCAGCAGCTGGGGGACAGGCGCTGAAGCTTTCTTT. Translation: CASSWGTGAEAFF.

V gene TRBV6-5 combines with J gene TRBJ2-7; TRBD1 agrees at 9 bases. Germline loops: CDR1 MNHEY, CDR2 SVGAGI. With 6 bases clipped from V and 5 bases from J, the junction kept 11 bases outside the gene matches. The CDR3 is made up of 15 amino acids. This CDR3 reads CASSQTGTGNNEQYF. CDR3 DNA sequence: TGTGCCAGCAGCCAAACCGGGACAGGGAATAACGAGCAGTACTTC.

This clone has only a few counts. The genes are TRBV29-1 and TRBJ2-7; 10 bases agree with TRBD2. The ends lost 4 bases at V and 0 bases at J; junction bases unmatched: 6. The germline CDR1 and CDR2 sequences are SQVTM and ANQGSEA. This CDR3 is 15 amino acids long. DNA for the CDR3: TGCAGCGTTGGGGCCGGGACTAGCGACTCCTACGAGCAGTACTTC. The encoded protein is CSVGAGTSDSYEQYF.

This clone was recorded a few times. CDR3 loop: CASSSSTNTQYF. In DNA, the CDR3 is TGTGCCAGCAGCTCTTCGACTAATACGCAGTATTTT. This chain links TRBV3-1 (or the pseudogene TRBV3-2) with TRBJ2-3; a weak D match, TRBD2 (5 bases). CDR3 size: 12 residues. Per germline, CDR1 LGHDT and CDR2 YNNKEL (reference sequence). V was shortened by 5 bases and J by 7 bases, with 10 bases between the two germline ends.

The CDR3 DNA reads as TGTGCCAGCAGACCCGGGACAGGGGGCGAAGGCGGGGAGCTGTTTTTT. Translation gives CASRPGTGGEGGELFF. The J gene is TRBJ2-2, the V gene TRBV7-3; 12 bases align to TRBD1. The trim removed 6 bases at V and 7 bases at J, leaving 9 bases unmatched. The CDR3 runs 16 residues. Germline assignment: CDR1 SGHTA and CDR2 FQGTGA.

This clone was recorded once. The chain is built from TRBV30 and TRBJ1-6, with D possibly TRBD1 on 5 matching bases. The CDR3 has 14 residues. The V and J ends lost 0 bases and 9 bases respectively, with 12 bases between them. Per the germline V gene, CDR1 is GTSNPN and CDR2 is SVGIG (reference sequence). The CDR3 region is CAWSVPGGGSPLHF. The CDR3 region has the DNA TGTGCCTGGAGTGTTCCCGGGGGAGGTTCACCCCTCCACTTT. Together with reference TRBV30 and TRBJ1-6, the CDR3 gives the full variable domain: SQTIHQWPATLVQPVGSPLSLECTVEGTSNPNLYWYRQAAGRGLQLLFYSVGIGQISSEVPQNLSASRPQDRQFILSSKKLLLSDSGFYLCAWSVPGGGSPLHFGNGTRLTVT.

The table lists this clone with a few counts. The genes are TRBV19 and TRBJ2-7; TRBD2 is a possible D gene (5 bases). Between the trimmed V and J ends, which lost 3 bases and 5 bases, there was a span of 17 bases. This CDR3 has 15 residues. CDR1 is LNHDA and CDR2 is SQIVND in the germline V gene (reference sequence). The CDR3 bases are TGTGCCAGTAGTATGCCTCATCGGGGTGTACACGAGCAGTACTTC. This encodes CASSMPHRGVHEQYF. Variable domain in full (rest from reference TRBV19 and TRBJ2-7): DGGITQSPKYLFRKEGQNVTLSCEQNLNHDAMYWYRQDPGQGLRLIYYSQIVNDFQKGDIAEGYSVSREKKESFPLTVTSAQKNPTAFYLCASSMPHRGVHEQYFGPGTRLTVT.

The chain employs TRBV27 and TRBJ2-2; D unresolved. V gave up 0 bases and J gave up 4 bases, with 6 bases separating them. CDR1 and CDR2 (germline): MNHEY, SMNVEV (reference sequence). The CDR3 extends over 14 amino acids. The CDR3 DNA reads as TGTGCCAGCAGTTTATCCCCATTCACCGGGGAGCTGTTTTTT. It codes for CASSLSPFTGELFF.

The gene calls are TRBV28 and TRBJ2-1, with 11 bases aligning to TRBD2. V trimming: 3 bases; J trimming: 7 bases; junction bases outside the gene matches: 5. There are 15 residues in the CDR3. Germline assignment: CDR1 MDHEN and CDR2 SYDVKM. The CDR3 sequence is CASSFLAGGGNEQFF. CDR3 sequence (DNA): TGTGCCAGCAGTTTTCTAGCGGGAGGCGGTAATGAGCAGTTCTTC. Drawing the rest from reference TRBV28 and TRBJ2-1, the complete variable domain is DVKVTQSSRYLVKRTGEKVFLECVQDMDHENMFWYRQDPGLGLRLIYFSYDVKMKEKGDIPEGYSVSREKKERFSLILESASTNQTSMYLCASSFLAGGGNEQFFGPGTRLTVL.

This chain joins TRBV7-2 and TRBJ2-3, with D possibly matching TRBD2 (6 bases). Germline V gene lookup returns CDR1 SGHTA and CDR2 FQGNSA. The CDR3 loop spans 16 amino acids. V shed 4 bases and J shed 0 bases, with 14 bases lying between them. CDR3 sequence: CASSWGLFTSTDTQYF. The CDR3 coding sequence is TGTGCCAGCAGCTGGGGACTTTTCACTAGCACAGATACGCAGTATTTT.

The rearrangement uses TRBV2 and TRBJ1-2; TRBD1 matches at 7 bases. Trimming removed 2 bases from V and 3 bases from J; junction bases left unmatched: 9. The CDR3 consists of 16 residues. From germline, CDR1 is SNHLY and CDR2 FYNNEI. The CDR3 sequence: CASSEMVGGQDYGYTF. CDR3 coding DNA: TGTGCCAGCAGTGAAATGGTGGGAGGACAGGACTATGGCTACACCTTC. The variable domain in full, completed from reference TRBV2 and TRBJ1-2, reads EPEVTQTPSHQVTQMGQEVILRCVPISNHLYFYWYRQILGQKVEFLVSFYNNEISEKSEIFDDQFSVERPDGSNFTLKIRSTKLEDSAMYFCASSEMVGGQDYGYTFGSGTRLTVV.